This T cell receptor beta chain is from a study of T cell responses to AZD1222 COVID-19 vaccine. Overall study context: Samples with a second dose at about 4 or about 12 weeks were pooled together.

About this clone itself: Its antigen remains unknown.

Whole-study results and caveats: Donor demographics were predominantly white British with a female majority; clonal diversity may be underestimated.

The table came from immunoSEQ multiplex PCR; TCRdb's copy has only in-frame clones and leaves some out. The data show 60,000 to 75,000 clones, with approximately 82% seen just once and 15% to 25% held by the top ten. CDR1 is LNHDA, CDR2 SQIVND, per germline (reference sequence). This CDR3 is 14 amino acids long. V was trimmed by 10 bases and J by 1 base, leaving 16 bases between them. The chain links TRBV19 to TRBJ1-1; D perhaps matches TRBD1 (6 bases). This receptor was taken from an adult in good health. The sample consisted of peripheral blood, taken on day 0 of AZD1222 vaccination. CDR3 loop: CATNGGAGNTEAFF. DNA of the CDR3: TGTGCCACCAACGGGGGGGCCGGGAACACTGAAGCTTTCTTT.